This T cell receptor (beta chain) is from a study of T cells in Graves' hyperthyroidism and ophthalmopathy. Study-level results: Ophthalmopathy, which appeared later, was predicted by the model a median roughly 6.6 months before onset.

Amplification of TCR beta CDR3 regions was performed using RNA transcripts as template. HTBI primers were employed in a first-round RT-PCR of the TCR CDR3. Each CDR3 protein is one row after TCRdb ran MiXCR on the multiplex PCR reads. Of about 300,000 distinct CDR3 sequences listed, roughly 19% are singletons. Trimming left V 2 bases short and J 1 base short, with 8 bases between. The CDR3 totals 13 residues. The germline gives CDR1 GTSNPN, CDR2 SVGIG (reference sequence). This clonotype was observed at least ten times. Its antigen is as yet unknown. Sequencing input: blood. This sequence originates from a man aged 50 to 60 with Graves' ophthalmopathy. The chain has TRBV30 and TRBJ1-1; D is ambiguous. The CDR3 DNA reads TGTGCCTGGAGTTTTATAGGGAACACTGAAGCTTTCTTT. Translation gives CAWSFIGNTEAFF.